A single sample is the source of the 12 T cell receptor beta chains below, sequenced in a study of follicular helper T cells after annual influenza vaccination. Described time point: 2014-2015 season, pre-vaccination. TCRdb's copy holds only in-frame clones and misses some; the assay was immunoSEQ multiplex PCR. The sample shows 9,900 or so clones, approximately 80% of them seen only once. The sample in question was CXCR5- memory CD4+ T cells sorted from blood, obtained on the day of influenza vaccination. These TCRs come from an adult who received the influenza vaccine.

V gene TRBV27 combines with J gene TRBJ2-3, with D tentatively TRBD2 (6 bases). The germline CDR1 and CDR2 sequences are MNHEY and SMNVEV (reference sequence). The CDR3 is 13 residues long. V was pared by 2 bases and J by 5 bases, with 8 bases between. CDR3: CASSLRRGDTQYF. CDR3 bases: TGTGCCAGCAGTTTACGGCGGGGAGATACGCAGTATTTT.

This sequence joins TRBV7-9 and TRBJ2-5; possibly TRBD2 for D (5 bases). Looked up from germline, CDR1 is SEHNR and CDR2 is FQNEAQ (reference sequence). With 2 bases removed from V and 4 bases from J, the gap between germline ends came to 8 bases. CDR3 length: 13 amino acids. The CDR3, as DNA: TGTGCCAGCAGCTTAATGGGGAGAGAGACCCAGTACTTC. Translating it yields CASSLMGRETQYF.

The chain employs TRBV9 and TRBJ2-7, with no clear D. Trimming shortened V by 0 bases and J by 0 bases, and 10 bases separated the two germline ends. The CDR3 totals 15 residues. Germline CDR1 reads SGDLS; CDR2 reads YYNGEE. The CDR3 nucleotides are TGTGCCAGCAGCGTAGGAGTCTTACCCTCCTACGAGCAGTACTTC. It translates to CASSVGVLPSYEQYF.

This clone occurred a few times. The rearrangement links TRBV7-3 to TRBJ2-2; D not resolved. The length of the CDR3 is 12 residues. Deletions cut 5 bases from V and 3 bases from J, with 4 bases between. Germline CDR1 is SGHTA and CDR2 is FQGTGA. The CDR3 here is CASSRYTGELFF. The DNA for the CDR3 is TGTGCCAGCAGCCGTTACACCGGGGAGCTGTTTTTT. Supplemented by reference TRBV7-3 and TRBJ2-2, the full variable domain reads GAGVSQTPSNKVTEKGKYVELRCDPISGHTALYWYRQSLGQGPEFLIYFQGTGAADDSGLPNDRFFAVRPEGSVSTLKIQRTERGDSAVYLCASSRYTGELFFGEGSRLTVL.

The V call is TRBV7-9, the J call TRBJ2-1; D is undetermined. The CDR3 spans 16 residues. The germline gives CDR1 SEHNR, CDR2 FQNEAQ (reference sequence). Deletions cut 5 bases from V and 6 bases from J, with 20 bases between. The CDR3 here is CASSLGVGRVSNEQFF. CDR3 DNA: TGTGCCAGCAGCCTCGGAGTGGGCCGAGTCAGCAATGAGCAGTTCTTC.

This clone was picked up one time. This CDR3 reads CASSSDISYEQYF. CDR3 nucleotides: TGTGCCAGCAGTTCGGACATATCCTACGAGCAGTACTTC. This sequence joins TRBV27 and TRBJ2-7, with a weak D call TRBD1 (5 bases). Germline V gives CDR1 MNHEY, CDR2 SMNVEV (reference sequence). V was shortened by 4 bases and J by 1 base, with 8 bases between the two germline ends. This CDR3 has 13 amino acids.

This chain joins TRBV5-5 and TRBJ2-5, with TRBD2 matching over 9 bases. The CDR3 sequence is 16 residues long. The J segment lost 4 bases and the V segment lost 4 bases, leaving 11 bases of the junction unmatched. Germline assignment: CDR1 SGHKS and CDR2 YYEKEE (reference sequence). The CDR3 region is CASSLTSGGLRETQYF. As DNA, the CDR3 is TGTGCCAGCAGCCTGACGAGCGGGGGGCTCCGAGAGACCCAGTACTTC.

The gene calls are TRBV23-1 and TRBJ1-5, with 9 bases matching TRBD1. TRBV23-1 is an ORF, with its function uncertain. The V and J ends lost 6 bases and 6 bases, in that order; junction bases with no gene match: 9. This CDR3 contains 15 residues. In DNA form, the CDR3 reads TGCGCCAGCAGCTCCGGGACAGGGATAAGTCAGCCCCAGCATTTT. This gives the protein CASSSGTGISQPQHF.

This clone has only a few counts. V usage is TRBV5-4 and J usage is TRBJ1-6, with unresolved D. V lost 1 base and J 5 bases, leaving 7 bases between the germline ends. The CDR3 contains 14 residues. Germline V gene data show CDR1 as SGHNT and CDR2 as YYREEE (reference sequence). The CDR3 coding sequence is TGTGCCAGCAGCTTGTGGACTAATAATTCACCCCTCCACTTT. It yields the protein CASSLWTNNSPLHF.

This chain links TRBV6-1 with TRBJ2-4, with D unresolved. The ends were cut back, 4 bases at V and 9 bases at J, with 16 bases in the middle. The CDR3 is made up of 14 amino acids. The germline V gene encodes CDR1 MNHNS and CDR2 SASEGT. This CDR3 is CASSVRAVLSIQYF. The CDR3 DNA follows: TGTGCCAGCAGTGTTAGGGCAGTACTCAGCATTCAGTACTTC.

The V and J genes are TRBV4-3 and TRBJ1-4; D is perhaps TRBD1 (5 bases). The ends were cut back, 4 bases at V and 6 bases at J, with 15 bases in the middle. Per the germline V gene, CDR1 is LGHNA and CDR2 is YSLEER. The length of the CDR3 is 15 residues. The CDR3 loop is CASSPRTIFDEKLFF. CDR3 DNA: TGCGCCAGCAGCCCCCGGACAATTTTTGATGAAAAACTGTTTTTT.

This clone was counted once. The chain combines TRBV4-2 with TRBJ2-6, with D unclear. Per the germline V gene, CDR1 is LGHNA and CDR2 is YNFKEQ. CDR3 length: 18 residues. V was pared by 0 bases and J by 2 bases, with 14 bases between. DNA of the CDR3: TGTGCCAGCAGCCAAGATTGGGCAGGATGGACTGGGGCCAACGTCCTGACTTTC. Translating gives CASSQDWAGWTGANVLTF.